The present T cell receptor (beta chain) was sequenced within a study of blood T cell repertoires in COVID-19. In the study overall: Researchers got acute and convalescent COVID-19 samples from the United States, Italy and Spain. T cells, B-cell-depleted T cells, or PBMCs supplied cDNA or gDNA.

How the authors handled the data: Amplification with reference gene primers provided the estimates of nucleated cell counts. Some clones are missing from TCRdb's copy, which holds only in-frame ones; the method was immunoSEQ multiplex PCR. V and J calls and clone size are given by that table; D and trimming were obtained from the DNA. The sample consists of under 350,000 clones, approximately 87% of them appearing once. This CDR3 contains 13 residues. Germline CDR1 reads WSHSY; CDR2 reads SAAADI. The J segment lost 1 base and the V segment lost 8 bases, leaving 0 bases of the junction unmatched. The sample taken for sequencing was peripheral blood. The TCR sequence derives from a man in his fifties or sixties who had recovered from COVID-19. This chain uses TRBV10-2 with TRBJ2-7; 12 positions match TRBD2. The CDR3 is CASGLAGSYEQYF. The CDR3 bases are TGCGCCAGCGGACTAGCGGGATCCTACGAGCAGTACTTC.